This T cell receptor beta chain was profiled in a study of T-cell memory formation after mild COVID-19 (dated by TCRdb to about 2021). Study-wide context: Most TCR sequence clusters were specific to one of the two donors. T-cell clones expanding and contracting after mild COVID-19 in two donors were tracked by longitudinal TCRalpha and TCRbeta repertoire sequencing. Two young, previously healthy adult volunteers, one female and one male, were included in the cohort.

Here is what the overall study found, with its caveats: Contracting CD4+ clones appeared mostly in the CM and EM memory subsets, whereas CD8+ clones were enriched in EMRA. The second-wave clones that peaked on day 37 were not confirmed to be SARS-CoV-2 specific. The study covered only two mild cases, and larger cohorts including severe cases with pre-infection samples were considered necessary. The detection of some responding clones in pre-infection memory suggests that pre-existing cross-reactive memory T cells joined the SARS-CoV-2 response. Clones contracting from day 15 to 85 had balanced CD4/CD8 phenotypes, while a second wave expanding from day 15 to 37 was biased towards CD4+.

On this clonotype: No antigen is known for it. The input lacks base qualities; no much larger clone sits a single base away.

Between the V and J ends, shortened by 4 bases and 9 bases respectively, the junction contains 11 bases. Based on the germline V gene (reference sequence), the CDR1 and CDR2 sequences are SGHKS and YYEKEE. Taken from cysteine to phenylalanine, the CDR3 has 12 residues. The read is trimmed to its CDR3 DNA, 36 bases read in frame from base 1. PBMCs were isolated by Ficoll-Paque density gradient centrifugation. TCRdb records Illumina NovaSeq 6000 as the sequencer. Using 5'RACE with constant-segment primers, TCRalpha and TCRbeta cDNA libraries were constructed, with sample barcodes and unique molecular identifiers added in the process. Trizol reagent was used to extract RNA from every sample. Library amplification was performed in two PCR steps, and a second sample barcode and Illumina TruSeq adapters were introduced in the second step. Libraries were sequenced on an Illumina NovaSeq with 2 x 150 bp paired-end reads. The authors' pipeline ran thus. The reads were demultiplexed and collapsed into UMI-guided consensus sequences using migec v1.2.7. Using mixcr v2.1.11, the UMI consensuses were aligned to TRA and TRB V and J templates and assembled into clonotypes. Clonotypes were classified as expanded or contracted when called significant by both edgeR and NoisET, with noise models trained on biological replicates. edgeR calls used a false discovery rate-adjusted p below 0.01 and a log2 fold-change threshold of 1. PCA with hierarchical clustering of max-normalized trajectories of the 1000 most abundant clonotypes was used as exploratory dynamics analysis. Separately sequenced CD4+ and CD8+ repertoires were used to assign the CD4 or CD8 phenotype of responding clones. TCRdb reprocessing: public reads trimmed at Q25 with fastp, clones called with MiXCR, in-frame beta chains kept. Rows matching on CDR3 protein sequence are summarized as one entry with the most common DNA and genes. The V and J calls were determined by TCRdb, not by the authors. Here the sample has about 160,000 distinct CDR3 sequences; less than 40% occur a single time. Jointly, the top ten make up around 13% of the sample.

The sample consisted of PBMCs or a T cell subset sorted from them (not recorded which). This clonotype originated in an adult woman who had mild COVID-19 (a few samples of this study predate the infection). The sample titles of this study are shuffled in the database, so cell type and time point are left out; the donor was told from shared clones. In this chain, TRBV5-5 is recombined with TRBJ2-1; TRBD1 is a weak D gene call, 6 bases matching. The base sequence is TGTGCCAGCAGCGAGCAGGGGACTGAGCAGTTCTTC. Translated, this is CASSEQGTEQFF.